This T cell receptor (beta chain) was documented in a study of blood T cell repertoires in COVID-19. V was pared by 5 bases and J by 2 bases, with 7 bases of the junction left unmatched. Germline loops: CDR1 MNHEY, CDR2 SMNVEV (reference sequence). This CDR3 has 16 residues. As originally analysed: Reference gene primer amplification gave nucleated cell count estimates. Profiled with immunoSEQ multiplex PCR; TCRdb holds only in-frame clones, not every one. V, J and clone size reflect that table, while D and trimming were determined from the DNA. The profile covers more than 100,000 clones, with around 86% appearing a single time and roughly 9% taken by the ten largest.

This TCR was recovered from a woman aged 55-70 years with active or convalescent COVID-19. Sequencing input: peripheral blood. The chain links TRBV27 to TRBJ2-3, with 10 bases that match TRBD1. The CDR3 loop reads CASSPPGTGATDTQYF. The CDR3 nucleotides read TGTGCCAGCAGTCCCCCCGGGACAGGGGCCACAGATACGCAGTATTTT.